This TCR beta chain was observed in a study of Ad26.COV2.S vaccination and SARS-CoV-2 variants. Germline V gene lookup returns CDR1 DFQATT and CDR2 SNEGSKA (reference sequence). This CDR3 is 13 amino acids long. V was shortened by 3 bases and J by 0 bases, with 8 bases between the two germline ends. Sample treatment: around 19 received Ad26.COV2.S at low or high dose, single or two shots; roughly five received placebo; per-sample allocation not given. Sampling took place 63 days after the first vaccine or placebo injection. TCRdb's table, derived via immunoSEQ multiplex PCR, lists solely in-frame clones and lacks some. The top ten hold over 2.5% of the sample, which has around 450,000 clones, 89% seen once.

This chain links TRBV20-1 with TRBJ1-2; D uncertain. The sequenced sample was peripheral blood, obtained in a trial of Ad26.COV2.S vaccine versus placebo. This receptor was taken from a person between 18 and 65 years old who received the Ad26.COV2.S COVID-19 vaccine or a placebo. Here the CDR3 DNA reads TGCAGTGCTAGTTTGTCAGCTAACTATGGCTACACCTTC. This gives the protein CSASLSANYGYTF.